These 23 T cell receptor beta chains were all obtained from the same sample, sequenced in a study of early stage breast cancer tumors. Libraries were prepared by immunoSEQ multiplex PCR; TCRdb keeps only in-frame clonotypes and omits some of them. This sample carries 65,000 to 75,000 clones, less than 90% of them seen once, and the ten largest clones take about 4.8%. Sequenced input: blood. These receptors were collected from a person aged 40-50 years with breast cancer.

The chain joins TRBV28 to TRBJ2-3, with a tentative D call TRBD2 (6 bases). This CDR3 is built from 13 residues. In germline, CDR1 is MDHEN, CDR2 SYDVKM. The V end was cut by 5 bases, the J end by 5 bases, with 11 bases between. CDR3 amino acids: CASSAGGVDTQYF. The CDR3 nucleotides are TGTGCCAGCAGTGCCGGAGGGGTAGATACGCAGTATTTT.

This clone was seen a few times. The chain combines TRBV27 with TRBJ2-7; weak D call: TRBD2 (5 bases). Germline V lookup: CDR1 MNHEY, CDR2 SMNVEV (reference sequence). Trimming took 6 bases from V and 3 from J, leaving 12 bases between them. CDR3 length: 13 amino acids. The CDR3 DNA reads TGTGCCAGCAGCACCCCCGGGGTCTACGAGCAGTACTTC. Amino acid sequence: CASSTPGVYEQYF.

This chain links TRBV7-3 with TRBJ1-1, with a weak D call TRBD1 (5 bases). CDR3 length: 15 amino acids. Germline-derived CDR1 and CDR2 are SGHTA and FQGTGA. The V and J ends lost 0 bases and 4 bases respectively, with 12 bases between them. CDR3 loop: CASSLTRGGSTEAFF. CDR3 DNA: TGTGCCAGCAGCTTAACTCGGGGGGGTAGCACTGAAGCTTTCTTT.

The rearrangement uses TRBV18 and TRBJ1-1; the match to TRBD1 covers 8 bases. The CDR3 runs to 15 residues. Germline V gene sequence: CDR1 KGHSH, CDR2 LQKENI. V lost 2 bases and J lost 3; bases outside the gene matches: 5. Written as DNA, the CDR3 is TGTGCCAGCTCACCAGGACAGGGTTTTTACACTGAAGCTTTCTTT. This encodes CASSPGQGFYTEAFF.

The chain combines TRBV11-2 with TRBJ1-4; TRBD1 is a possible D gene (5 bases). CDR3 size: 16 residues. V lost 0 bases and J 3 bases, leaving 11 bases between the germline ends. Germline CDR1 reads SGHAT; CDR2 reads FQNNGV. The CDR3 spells CASSLDRGRSNEKLFF. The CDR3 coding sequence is TGTGCCAGCAGCTTAGATCGGGGCAGATCTAATGAAAAACTGTTTTTT.

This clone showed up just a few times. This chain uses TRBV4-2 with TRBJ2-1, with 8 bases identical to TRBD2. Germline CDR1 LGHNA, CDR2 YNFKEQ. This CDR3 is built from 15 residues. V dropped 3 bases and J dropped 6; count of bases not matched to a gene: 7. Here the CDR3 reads CASSHGTSFSNEQFF. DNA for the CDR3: TGTGCCAGCAGCCACGGGACTAGTTTCTCCAATGAGCAGTTCTTC.

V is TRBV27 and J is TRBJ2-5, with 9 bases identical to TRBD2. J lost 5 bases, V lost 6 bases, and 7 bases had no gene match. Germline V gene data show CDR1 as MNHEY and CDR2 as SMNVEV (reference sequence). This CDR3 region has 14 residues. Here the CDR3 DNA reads TGTGCCAGCAGCCCCGGGACTAGCTGGGAGACCCAGTACTTC. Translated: CASSPGTSWETQYF.

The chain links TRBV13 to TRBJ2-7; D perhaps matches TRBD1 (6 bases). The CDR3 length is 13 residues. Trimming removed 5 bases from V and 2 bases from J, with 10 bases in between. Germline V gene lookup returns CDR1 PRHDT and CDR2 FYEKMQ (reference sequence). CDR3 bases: TGTGCCAGCAGCGTCCGGGACACCTACGAGCAGTACTTC. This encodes CASSVRDTYEQYF. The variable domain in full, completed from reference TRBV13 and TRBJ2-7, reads AAGVIQSPRHLIKEKRETATLKCYPIPRHDTVYWYQQGPGQDPQFLISFYEKMQSDKGSIPDRFSAQQFSDYHSELNMSSLELGDSALYFCASSVRDTYEQYFGPGTRLTVT.

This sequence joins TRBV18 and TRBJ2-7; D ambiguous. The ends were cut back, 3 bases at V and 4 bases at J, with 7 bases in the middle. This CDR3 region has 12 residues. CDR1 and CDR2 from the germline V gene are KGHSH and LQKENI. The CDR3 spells CASSPYGYEQYF. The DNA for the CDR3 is TGTGCCAGCTCACCTTACGGATACGAGCAGTACTTC.

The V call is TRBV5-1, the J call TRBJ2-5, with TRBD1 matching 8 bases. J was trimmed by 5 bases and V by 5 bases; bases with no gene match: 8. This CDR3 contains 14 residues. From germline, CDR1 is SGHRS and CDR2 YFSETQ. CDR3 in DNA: TGCGCCAGCAGTCCTGAAGGGGACAGGGAGACCCAGTACTTC. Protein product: CASSPEGDRETQYF. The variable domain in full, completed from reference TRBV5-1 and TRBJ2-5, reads KAGVTQTPRYLIKTRGQQVTLSCSPISGHRSVSWYQQTPGQGLQFLFEYFSETQRNKGNFPGRFSGRQFSNSRSEMNVSTLELGDSALYLCASSPEGDRETQYFGPGTRLLVL.

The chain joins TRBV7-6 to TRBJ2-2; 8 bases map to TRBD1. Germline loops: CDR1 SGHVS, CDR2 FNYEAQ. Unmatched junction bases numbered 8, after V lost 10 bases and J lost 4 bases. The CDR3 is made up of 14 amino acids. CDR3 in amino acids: CAIRGQATTGELFF. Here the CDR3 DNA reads TGTGCCATAAGGGGACAGGCCACCACCGGGGAGCTGTTTTTT.

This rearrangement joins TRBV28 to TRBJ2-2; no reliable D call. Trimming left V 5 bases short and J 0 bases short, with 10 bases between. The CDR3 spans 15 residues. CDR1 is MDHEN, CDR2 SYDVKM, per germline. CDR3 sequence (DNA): TGTGCCAGCAGTAGACGGCTACCGAACACCGGGGAGCTGTTTTTT. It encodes CASSRRLPNTGELFF. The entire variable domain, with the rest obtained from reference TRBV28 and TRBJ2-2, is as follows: DVKVTQSSRYLVKRTGEKVFLECVQDMDHENMFWYRQDPGLGLRLIYFSYDVKMKEKGDIPEGYSVSREKKERFSLILESASTNQTSMYLCASSRRLPNTGELFFGEGSRLTVL.

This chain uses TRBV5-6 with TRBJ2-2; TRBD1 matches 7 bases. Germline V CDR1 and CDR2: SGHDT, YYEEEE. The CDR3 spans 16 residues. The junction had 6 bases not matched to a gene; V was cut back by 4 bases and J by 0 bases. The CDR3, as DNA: TGTGCCAGCAGCCACAGGGGTGGGTCGAACACCGGGGAGCTGTTTTTT. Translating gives CASSHRGGSNTGELFF.

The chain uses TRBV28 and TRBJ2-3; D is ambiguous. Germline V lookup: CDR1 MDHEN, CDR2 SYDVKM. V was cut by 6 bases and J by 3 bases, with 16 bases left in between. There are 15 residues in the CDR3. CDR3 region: CASSPFGAGTDTQYF. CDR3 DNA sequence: TGTGCCAGCAGCCCTTTTGGCGCCGGGACAGATACGCAGTATTTT.

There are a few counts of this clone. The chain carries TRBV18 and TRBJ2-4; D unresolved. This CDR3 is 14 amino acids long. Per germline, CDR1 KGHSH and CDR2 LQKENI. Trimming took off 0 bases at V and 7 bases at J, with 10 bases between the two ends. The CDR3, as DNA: TGTGCCAGCTCACCACCTACGAATCGGAACATTCAGTACTTC. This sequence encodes CASSPPTNRNIQYF. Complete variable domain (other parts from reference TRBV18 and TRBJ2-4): NAGVMQNPRHLVRRRGQEARLRCSPMKGHSHVYWYRQLPEEGLKFMVYLQKENIIDESGMPKERFSAEFPKEGPSILRIQQVVRGDSAAYFCASSPPTNRNIQYFGAGTRLSVL.

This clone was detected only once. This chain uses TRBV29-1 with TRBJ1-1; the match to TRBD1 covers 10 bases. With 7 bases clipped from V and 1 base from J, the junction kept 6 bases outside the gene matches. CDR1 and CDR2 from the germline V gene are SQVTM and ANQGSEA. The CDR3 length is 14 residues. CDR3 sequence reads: CSASRDRGNTEAFF. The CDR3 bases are TGCAGCGCCAGCCGGGACAGGGGGAACACTGAAGCTTTCTTT.

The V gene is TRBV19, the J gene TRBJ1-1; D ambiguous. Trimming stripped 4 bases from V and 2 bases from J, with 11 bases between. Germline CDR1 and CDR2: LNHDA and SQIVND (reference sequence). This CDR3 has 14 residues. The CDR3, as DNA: TGTGCCAGTAGTACCCTCGACACTAACACTGAAGCTTTCTTT. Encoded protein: CASSTLDTNTEAFF. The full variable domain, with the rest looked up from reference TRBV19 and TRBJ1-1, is DGGITQSPKYLFRKEGQNVTLSCEQNLNHDAMYWYRQDPGQGLRLIYYSQIVNDFQKGDIAEGYSVSREKKESFPLTVTSAQKNPTAFYLCASSTLDTNTEAFFGQGTRLTVV.

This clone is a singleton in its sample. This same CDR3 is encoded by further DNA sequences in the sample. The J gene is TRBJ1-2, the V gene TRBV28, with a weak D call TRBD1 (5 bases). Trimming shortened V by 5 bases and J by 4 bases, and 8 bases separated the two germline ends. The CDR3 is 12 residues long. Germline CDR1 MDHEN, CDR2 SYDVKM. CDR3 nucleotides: TGTGCCAGCAGTCCGACAGTCTATGGCTACACCTTC. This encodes CASSPTVYGYTF.

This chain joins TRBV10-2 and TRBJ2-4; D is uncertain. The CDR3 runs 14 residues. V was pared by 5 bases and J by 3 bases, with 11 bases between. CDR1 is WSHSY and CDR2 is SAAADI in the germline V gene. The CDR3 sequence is CASSLTMVKNIQYF. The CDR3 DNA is TGCGCCAGCAGTCTAACCATGGTCAAAAACATTCAGTACTTC.

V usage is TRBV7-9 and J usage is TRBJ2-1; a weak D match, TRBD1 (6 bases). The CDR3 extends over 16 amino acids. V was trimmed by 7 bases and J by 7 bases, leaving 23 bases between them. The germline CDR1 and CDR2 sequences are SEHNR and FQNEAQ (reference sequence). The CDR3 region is CASTPPGTLLQNEQFF. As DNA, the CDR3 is TGTGCCAGCACCCCCCCCGGGACACTATTACAGAATGAGCAGTTCTTC.

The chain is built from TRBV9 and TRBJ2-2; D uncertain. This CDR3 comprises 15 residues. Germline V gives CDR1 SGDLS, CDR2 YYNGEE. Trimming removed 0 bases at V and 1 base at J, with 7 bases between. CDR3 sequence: CASSVEAVNTGELFF. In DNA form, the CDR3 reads TGTGCCAGCAGCGTAGAGGCGGTGAACACCGGGGAGCTGTTTTTT.

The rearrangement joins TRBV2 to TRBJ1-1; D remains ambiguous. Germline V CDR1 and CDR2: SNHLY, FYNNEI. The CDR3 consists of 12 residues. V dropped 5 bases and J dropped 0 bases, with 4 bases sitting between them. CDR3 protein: CASSKMNTEAFF. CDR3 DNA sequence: TGTGCCAGCAGTAAGATGAACACTGAAGCTTTCTTT.

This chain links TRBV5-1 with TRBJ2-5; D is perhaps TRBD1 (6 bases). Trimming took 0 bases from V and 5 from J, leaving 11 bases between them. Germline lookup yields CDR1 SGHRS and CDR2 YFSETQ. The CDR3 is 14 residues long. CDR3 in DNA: TGCGCCAGCAGCTTGGGCCAGGGGAAGGAGACCCAGTACTTC. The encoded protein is CASSLGQGKETQYF.